Sequencing of this T cell receptor (beta chain) was carried out in a study of T cells in Graves' hyperthyroidism and ophthalmopathy. Whole-study results and caveats: The authors' 13 V-J model separated ophthalmopathy from stable hyperthyroidism.

This CDR3 is built from 15 residues. V lost 1 base, J lost 3 bases, and 4 bases stayed unmatched. Germline values: CDR1 LGHNT, CDR2 FRNRAP. These patients, aged 18 to 65, had recently diagnosed hyperthyroidism lasting under 2 months. Pregnant or lactating patients were excluded, as were those with uncontrolled infection or other autoimmune disease. Used for diagnoses were clinical symptoms, serum thyroxine and TRAb, thyroid ultrasound and orbital computed tomography. From RNA transcripts, TCR beta CDR3 regions were amplified. A first-round RT-PCR of the TCR CDR3 used the HTBI primer set. TCRdb reprocessed the multiplex PCR reads via MiXCR and lists one record per CDR3 protein. Among a few hundred thousand distinct CDR3 sequences listed, 35% to 55% were seen once. This clonotype occurred many times. What it recognizes is unknown.

This chain joins TRBV12-5 and TRBJ2-7; 9 bases fit TRBD1. This clonotype was sampled from a woman aged 18-29 years with Graves' hyperthyroidism. Sequences were obtained from peripheral blood or thyroid tissue (not recorded which). CDR3 coding DNA: TGTGCTAGTGGTTTGGCGGGACAGGGTGACTACGAGCAGTACTTC. It encodes CASGLAGQGDYEQYF. Full variable domain (remainder filled in from reference TRBV12-5 and TRBJ2-7): DARVTQTPRHKVTEMGQEVTMRCQPILGHNTVFWYRQTMMQGLELLAYFRNRAPLDDSGMPKDRFSAEMPDATLATLKIQPSEPRDSAVYFCASGLAGQGDYEQYFGPGTRLTVT.